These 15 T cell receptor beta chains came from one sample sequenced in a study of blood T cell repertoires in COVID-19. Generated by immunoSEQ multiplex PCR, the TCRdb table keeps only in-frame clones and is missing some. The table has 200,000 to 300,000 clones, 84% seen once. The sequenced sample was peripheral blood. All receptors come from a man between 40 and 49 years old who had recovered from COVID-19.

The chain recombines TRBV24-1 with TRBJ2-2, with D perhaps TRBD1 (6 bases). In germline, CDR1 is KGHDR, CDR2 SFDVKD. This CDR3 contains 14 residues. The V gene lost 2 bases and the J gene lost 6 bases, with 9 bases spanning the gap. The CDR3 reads CATSDSGQSGELFF. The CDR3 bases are TGTGCCACCAGTGATTCCGGACAGTCCGGGGAGCTGTTTTTT.

The CDR3 region is CASSADRNQPQHF. The CDR3 coding sequence is TGTGCCAGTAGTGCCGACAGGAATCAGCCCCAGCATTTT. V usage is TRBV19 and J usage is TRBJ1-5, with D possibly TRBD1 on 6 matching bases. Germline values: CDR1 LNHDA, CDR2 SQIVND (reference sequence). The CDR3 consists of 13 residues. V was pared by 5 bases and J by 4 bases, with 9 bases between. The entire variable domain, with the rest obtained from reference TRBV19 and TRBJ1-5, is as follows: DGGITQSPKYLFRKEGQNVTLSCEQNLNHDAMYWYRQDPGQGLRLIYYSQIVNDFQKGDIAEGYSVSREKKESFPLTVTSAQKNPTAFYLCASSADRNQPQHFGDGTRLSIL.

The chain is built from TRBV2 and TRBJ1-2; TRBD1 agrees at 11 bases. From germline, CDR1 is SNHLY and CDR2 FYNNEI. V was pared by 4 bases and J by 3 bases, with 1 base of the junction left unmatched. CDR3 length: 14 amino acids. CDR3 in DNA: TGTGCCAGCAGTGTGGGACAGGGGGACTATGGCTACACCTTC. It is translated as CASSVGQGDYGYTF.

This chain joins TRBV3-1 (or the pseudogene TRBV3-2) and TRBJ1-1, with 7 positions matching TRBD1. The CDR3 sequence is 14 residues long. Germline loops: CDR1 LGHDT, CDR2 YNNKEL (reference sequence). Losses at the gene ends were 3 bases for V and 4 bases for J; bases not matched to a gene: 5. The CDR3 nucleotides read TGTGCCAGCAGCCACTCCGACAGGGCCACTGAAGCTTTCTTT. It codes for CASSHSDRATEAFF.

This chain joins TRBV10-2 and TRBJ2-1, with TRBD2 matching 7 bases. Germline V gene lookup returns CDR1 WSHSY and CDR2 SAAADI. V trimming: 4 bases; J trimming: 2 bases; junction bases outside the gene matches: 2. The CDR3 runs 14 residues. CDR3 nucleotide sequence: TGCGCCAGCAGTGGCGGGAGTACCTACAATGAGCAGTTCTTC. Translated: CASSGGSTYNEQFF.

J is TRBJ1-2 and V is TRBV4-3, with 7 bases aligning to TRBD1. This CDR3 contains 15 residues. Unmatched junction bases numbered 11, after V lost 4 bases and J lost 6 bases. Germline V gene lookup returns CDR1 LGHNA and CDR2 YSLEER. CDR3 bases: TGCGCCAGCAGCCGAGATTCCGGGACAGTTAATGGCTACACCTTC. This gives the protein CASSRDSGTVNGYTF.

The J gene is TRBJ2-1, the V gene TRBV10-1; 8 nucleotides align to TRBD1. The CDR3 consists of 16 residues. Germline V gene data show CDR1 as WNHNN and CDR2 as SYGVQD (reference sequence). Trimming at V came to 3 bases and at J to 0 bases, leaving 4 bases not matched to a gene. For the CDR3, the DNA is TGCGCCAGCAGTGATATTGGACAGGGCTCCTACAATGAGCAGTTCTTC. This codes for CASSDIGQGSYNEQFF.

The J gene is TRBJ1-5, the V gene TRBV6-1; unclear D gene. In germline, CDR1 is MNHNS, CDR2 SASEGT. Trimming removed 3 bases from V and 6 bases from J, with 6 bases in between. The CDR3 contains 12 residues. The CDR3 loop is CASSESGQPQHF. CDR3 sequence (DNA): TGTGCCAGCAGTGAGTCGGGTCAGCCCCAGCATTTT.

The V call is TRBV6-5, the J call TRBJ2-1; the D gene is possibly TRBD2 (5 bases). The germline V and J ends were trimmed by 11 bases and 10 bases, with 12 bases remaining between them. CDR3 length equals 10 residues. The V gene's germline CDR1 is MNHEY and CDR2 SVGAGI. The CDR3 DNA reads TGTGCCGCCGGCGGGCGGGAGCAGTTCTTC. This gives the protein CAAGGREQFF.

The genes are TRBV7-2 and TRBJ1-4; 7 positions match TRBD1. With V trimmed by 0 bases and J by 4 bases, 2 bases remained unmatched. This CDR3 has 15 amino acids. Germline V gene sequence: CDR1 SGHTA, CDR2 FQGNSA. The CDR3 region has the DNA TGTGCCAGCAGCTTAGCAGGGGGCGATAATGAAAAACTGTTTTTT. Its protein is CASSLAGGDNEKLFF.

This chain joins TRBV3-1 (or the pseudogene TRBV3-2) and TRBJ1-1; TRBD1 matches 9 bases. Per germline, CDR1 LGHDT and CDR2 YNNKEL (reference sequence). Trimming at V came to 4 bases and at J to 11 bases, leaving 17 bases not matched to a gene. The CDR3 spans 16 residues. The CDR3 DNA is TGTGCCAGCAGCCCCCGGTACGGGGGACAGGGCCGTAGCGCTTTCTTT. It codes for CASSPRYGGQGRSAFF.

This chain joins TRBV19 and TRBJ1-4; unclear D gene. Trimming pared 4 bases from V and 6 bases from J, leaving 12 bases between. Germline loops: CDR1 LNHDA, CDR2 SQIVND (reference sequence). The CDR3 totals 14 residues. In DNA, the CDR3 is TGTGCCAGTAGTAGGACGGGGTCTGATGAAAAACTGTTTTTT. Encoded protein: CASSRTGSDEKLFF.

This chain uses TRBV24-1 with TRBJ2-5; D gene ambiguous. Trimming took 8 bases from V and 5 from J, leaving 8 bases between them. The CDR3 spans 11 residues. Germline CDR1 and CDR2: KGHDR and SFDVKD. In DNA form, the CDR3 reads TGTGCCACCACCCCGGGTGAGACCCAGTACTTC. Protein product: CATTPGETQYF.

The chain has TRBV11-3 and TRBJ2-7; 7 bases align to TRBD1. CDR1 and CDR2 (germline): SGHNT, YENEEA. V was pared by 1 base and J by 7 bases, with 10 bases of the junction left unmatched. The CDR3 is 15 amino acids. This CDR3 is CASSLVPSAGGEQYF. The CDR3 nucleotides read TGTGCCAGCAGCTTAGTACCCTCGGCAGGGGGTGAGCAGTACTTC. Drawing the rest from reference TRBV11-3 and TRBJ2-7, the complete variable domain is EAGVVQSPRYKIIEKKQPVAFWCNPISGHNTLYWYLQNLGQGPELLIRYENEEAVDDSQLPKDRFSAERLKGVDSTLKIQPAELGDSAVYLCASSLVPSAGGEQYFGPGTRLTVT.

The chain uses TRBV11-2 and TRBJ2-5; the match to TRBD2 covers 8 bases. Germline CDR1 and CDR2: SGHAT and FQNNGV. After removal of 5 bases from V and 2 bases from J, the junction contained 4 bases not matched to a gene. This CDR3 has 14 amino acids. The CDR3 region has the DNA TGTGCCAGCAGCCGGGGGACTAGACAAGAGACCCAGTACTTC. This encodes CASSRGTRQETQYF.